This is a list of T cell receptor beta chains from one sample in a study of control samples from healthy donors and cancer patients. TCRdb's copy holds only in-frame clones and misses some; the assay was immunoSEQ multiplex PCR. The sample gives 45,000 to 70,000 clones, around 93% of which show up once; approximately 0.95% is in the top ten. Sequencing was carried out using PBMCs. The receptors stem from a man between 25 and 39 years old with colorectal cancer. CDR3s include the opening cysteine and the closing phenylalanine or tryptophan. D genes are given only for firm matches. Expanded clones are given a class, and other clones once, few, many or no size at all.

CDR3aa: CASSRSRNTEAFF; CDR3nt: TGTGCCAGCAGCCGGAGTCGGAACACTGAAGCTTTCTTT; d_gene: .; abundance: .; j_gene: TRBJ1-1; len: 13; v_gene: TRBV11-2
CDR3aa: CASSLGTDEQFF; CDR3nt: TGTGCCAGCAGCTTAGGGACAGATGAGCAGTTCTTC; d_gene: TRBD1; abundance: .; j_gene: TRBJ2-1; len: 12; v_gene: TRBV5-6
CDR3aa: CATSVPGTEQFF; CDR3nt: TGTGCCACCAGTGTTCCCGGGACAGAGCAGTTCTTC; d_gene: .; abundance: .; j_gene: TRBJ2-1; len: 12; v_gene: TRBV24-1
CDR3aa: CASRPFSSTDTQYF; CDR3nt: TGTGCCAGCCGTCCTTTTTCTAGCACAGATACGCAGTATTTT; d_gene: .; abundance: once; j_gene: TRBJ2-3; len: 14; v_gene: TRBV7-2
CDR3aa: CASSYDPGAGANVLTF; CDR3nt: TGTGCCAGCAGTTACGATCCAGGGGCTGGGGCCAACGTCCTGACTTTC; d_gene: .; abundance: .; j_gene: TRBJ2-6; len: 16; v_gene: TRBV6-5
CDR3aa: CASSIYGAGTQYF; CDR3nt: TGTGCCAGTAGTATTTACGGGGCCGGGACCCAGTACTTC; d_gene: .; abundance: .; j_gene: TRBJ2-5; len: 13; v_gene: TRBV19
CDR3aa: CASSPEGPNYGYTF; CDR3nt: TGTGCCAGCTCACCAGAGGGACCAAACTATGGCTACACCTTC; d_gene: .; abundance: .; j_gene: TRBJ1-2; len: 14; v_gene: TRBV18
CDR3aa: CASSFDYQETQYF; CDR3nt: TGTGCCAGCAGTTTTGACTACCAAGAGACCCAGTACTTC; d_gene: .; abundance: .; j_gene: TRBJ2-5; len: 13; v_gene: TRBV7-9
CDR3aa: CASSVGGRDTEAFF; CDR3nt: TGTGCCAGCAGCGTCGGGGGCCGGGACACTGAAGCTTTCTTT; d_gene: .; abundance: .; j_gene: TRBJ1-1; len: 14; v_gene: TRBV9
CDR3aa: CASSTDWGPYEQYF; CDR3nt: TGTGCCAGTAGTACCGATTGGGGGCCCTACGAGCAGTACTTC; d_gene: .; abundance: .; j_gene: TRBJ2-7; len: 14; v_gene: TRBV19
CDR3aa: CASSQEWTDNYGYTF; CDR3nt: TGCGCCAGCAGCCAAGAGTGGACAGATAACTATGGCTACACCTTC; d_gene: .; abundance: .; j_gene: TRBJ1-2; len: 15; v_gene: TRBV4-1
CDR3aa: CASNGGRNSPLHF; CDR3nt: TGTGCCAGCAATGGGGGCAGAAATTCACCCCTCCACTTT; d_gene: .; abundance: .; j_gene: TRBJ1-6; len: 13; v_gene: TRBV2
CDR3aa: CASSPWSGGITDTQYF; CDR3nt: TGCGCCAGCAGCCCCTGGAGCGGGGGAATAACAGATACGCAGTATTTT; d_gene: TRBD2; abundance: .; j_gene: TRBJ2-3; len: 16; v_gene: TRBV4-1
CDR3aa: CAISVYRDTQYF; CDR3nt: TGTGCCATCAGTGTGTATCGAGATACGCAGTATTTT; d_gene: .; abundance: .; j_gene: TRBJ2-3; len: 12; v_gene: TRBV10-3
CDR3aa: CASSPTGQGRDEQYF; CDR3nt: TGTGCCAGTAGTCCCACCGGACAGGGAAGGGACGAGCAGTACTTC; d_gene: TRBD1; abundance: .; j_gene: TRBJ2-7; len: 15; v_gene: TRBV19
CDR3aa: CASSDRANNQPQHF; CDR3nt: TGTGCCAGCAGCGACAGGGCTAACAATCAGCCCCAGCATTTT; d_gene: TRBD1; abundance: .; j_gene: TRBJ1-5; len: 14; v_gene: TRBV6-6
CDR3aa: CATREVLQGDSPLHF; CDR3nt: TGTGCCACCAGGGAAGTTTTACAGGGAGATTCACCCCTTCACTTT; d_gene: .; abundance: .; j_gene: TRBJ1-6; len: 15; v_gene: TRBV19
CDR3aa: CASSKLAIYEQYF; CDR3nt: TGTGCCAGCAGCAAACTAGCGATCTACGAGCAGTACTTC; d_gene: TRBD2; abundance: once; j_gene: TRBJ2-7; len: 13; v_gene: TRBV7-8
CDR3aa: CASSPPDTYNEQFF; CDR3nt: TGTGCCAGCTCACCTCCCGACACGTACAATGAGCAGTTCTTC; d_gene: .; abundance: .; j_gene: TRBJ2-1; len: 14; v_gene: TRBV18
CDR3aa: CASSHQGTGSKGANVLTF; CDR3nt: TGCGCCAGCAGCCACCAAGGGACAGGGTCGAAAGGGGCCAACGTCCTGACTTTC; d_gene: TRBD1; abundance: .; j_gene: TRBJ2-6; len: 18; v_gene: TRBV4-1
CDR3aa: CASGLDRQENQPQHF; CDR3nt: TGTGCTAGTGGTTTGGATAGGCAGGAAAATCAGCCCCAGCATTTT; d_gene: .; abundance: .; j_gene: TRBJ1-5; len: 15; v_gene: TRBV12-5
CDR3aa: CASSPGDRGGNTIYF; CDR3nt: TGTGCCAGCAGCCCAGGAGACAGGGGTGGAAACACCATATATTTT; d_gene: TRBD1; abundance: .; j_gene: TRBJ1-3; len: 15; v_gene: TRBV7-2
CDR3aa: CSASSAGGYNEQFF; CDR3nt: TGCAGTGCTAGTTCCGCGGGGGGCTACAATGAGCAATTCTTC; d_gene: TRBD2; abundance: .; j_gene: TRBJ2-1; len: 14; v_gene: TRBV20-1
CDR3aa: CASSQDQAGIEAFF; CDR3nt: TGTGCCAGCAGCCAAGATCAAGCGGGGATTGAAGCTTTCTTT; d_gene: .; abundance: .; j_gene: TRBJ1-1; len: 14; v_gene: TRBV3-1/TRBV3-2
CDR3aa: CAWSANRARDTQYF; CDR3nt: TGTGCCTGGAGTGCAAACAGGGCGCGAGATACGCAGTATTTT; d_gene: .; abundance: .; j_gene: TRBJ2-3; len: 14; v_gene: TRBV30
CDR3aa: CASSYSGSGNTIYF; CDR3nt: TGTGCCAGCAGTTACTCAGGATCTGGAAACACCATATATTTT; d_gene: .; abundance: .; j_gene: TRBJ1-3; len: 14; v_gene: TRBV6-6